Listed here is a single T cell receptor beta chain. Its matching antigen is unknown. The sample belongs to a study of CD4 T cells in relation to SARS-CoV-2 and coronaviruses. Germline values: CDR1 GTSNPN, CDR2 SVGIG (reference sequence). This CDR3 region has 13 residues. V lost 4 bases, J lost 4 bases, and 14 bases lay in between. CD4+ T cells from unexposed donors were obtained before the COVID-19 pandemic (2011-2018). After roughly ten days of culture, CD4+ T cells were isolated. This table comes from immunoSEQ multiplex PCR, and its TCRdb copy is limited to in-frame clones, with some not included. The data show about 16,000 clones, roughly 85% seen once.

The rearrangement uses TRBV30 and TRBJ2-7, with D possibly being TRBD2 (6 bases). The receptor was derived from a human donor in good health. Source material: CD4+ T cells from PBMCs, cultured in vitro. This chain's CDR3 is CAWKDGEVYEQYF. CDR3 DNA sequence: TGTGCCTGGAAGGACGGGGAGGTATACGAGCAGTACTTC.